This T cell receptor beta chain was captured by sequencing in a study of response to subunit inactivated influenza vaccine. This clonotype was counted a few times. The germline V gene has CDR1 SGHRS and CDR2 YFSETQ. This CDR3 has 19 amino acids. Unmatched junction bases numbered 9, after V lost 3 bases and J lost 0 bases. TCRdb re-called the RT-PCR reads through MiXCR, storing one row per CDR3 protein. Here the sample spans approximately 500,000 distinct CDR3 sequences, approximately 13% being singletons. V is TRBV5-1 and J is TRBJ2-6; 10 nucleotides line up with TRBD1. The sequence derives from a middle-aged man who received an inactivated influenza vaccine. The sequencing used PBMCs from blood, collected around seven weeks after vaccination. CDR3 amino acids: CASSSPGQGLFSGANVLTF. The CDR3 coding sequence is TGCGCCAGCAGCTCGCCGGGACAGGGGTTGTTCTCTGGGGCCAACGTCCTGACTTTC.